The 31 T cell receptor beta chains below come from one sample, sequenced in a study of blood T cell repertoires in COVID-19. Profiling relied on immunoSEQ multiplex PCR, and the TCRdb table lists in-frame clones only, not all of them. Among 250,000 or so clones listed, about 89% were seen once. Input material: PBMCs or T cells enriched from blood (not recorded which). Receptors originate from a woman younger than 35 who had recovered from COVID-19.

This clone has a handful of counts. V is TRBV7-3 and J is TRBJ1-6, with D perhaps TRBD1 (6 bases). The germline V gene encodes CDR1 SGHTA and CDR2 FQGTGA. This CDR3 spans 15 amino acids. The V gene lost 3 bases and the J gene lost 7 bases, with 13 bases spanning the gap. This chain's CDR3 is CASSFQGGRNSPLHF. The DNA for the CDR3 is TGTGCCAGCAGCTTCCAAGGGGGTAGGAATTCACCCCTCCACTTT.

The chain combines TRBV12-2 with TRBJ1-2; the table assigns TRBD1, which was not confirmed against the DNA. TRBV12-2 is a known pseudogene. The CDR3 sequence is 20 residues long. DNA for the CDR3: TGTGCAAGACGCCGACAGTGTAATAATGAGGATGTGATAGGGTTCTATGGCTACACCTTC. Amino acid sequence: CARRRQCNNEDVIGFYGYTF.

The V and J genes are TRBV5-5 and TRBJ1-6; TRBD1 matches at 11 bases. The V gene's germline CDR1 is SGHKS and CDR2 YYEKEE (reference sequence). The CDR3 consists of 18 residues. J was trimmed by 4 bases and V by 4 bases; bases with no gene match: 10. CDR3 sequence: CASSEEGQGASYNSPLHF. The CDR3, as DNA: TGTGCCAGCAGCGAGGAAGGACAGGGGGCCTCTTATAATTCACCCCTCCACTTT.

This clone has a handful of counts. The chain uses TRBV4-2 and TRBJ1-5; 8 nucleotides agree with TRBD1. V lost 3 bases and J lost 4; bases outside the gene matches: 2. Per the germline V gene, CDR1 is LGHNA and CDR2 is YNFKEQ. The CDR3 sequence is 14 residues long. This CDR3 is CASSQGQDNQPQHF. For the CDR3, the DNA is TGTGCCAGCAGCCAGGGACAGGATAATCAGCCCCAGCATTTT.

The V and J genes are TRBV30 and TRBJ2-7; TRBD1 matches at 11 bases. Germline V gives CDR1 GTSNPN, CDR2 SVGIG (reference sequence). The CDR3 length is 14 residues. With 4 bases clipped from V and 6 bases from J, the junction kept 8 bases outside the gene matches. CDR3 residues: CAWKTGTGGVEQYF. The CDR3 coding sequence is TGTGCCTGGAAAACCGGGACAGGGGGAGTCGAGCAGTACTTC.

The J gene is TRBJ2-3, the V gene TRBV11-2; 8 positions match TRBD1. Germline assignment: CDR1 SGHAT and CDR2 FQNNGV. The CDR3 length is 16 residues. The trim removed 1 base at V and 3 bases at J, leaving 6 bases unmatched. The CDR3 reads CASSLVPGGATDTQYF. The CDR3 DNA sequence: TGTGCCAGCAGCTTAGTACCAGGGGGCGCAACAGATACGCAGTATTTT.

V is TRBV28 and J is TRBJ2-3; D uncertain. Germline V gives CDR1 MDHEN, CDR2 SYDVKM. CDR3 length equals 15 residues. The V end lost 3 bases, the J end lost 0 bases, and 10 bases lay between the germline ends. The DNA for the CDR3 is TGTGCCAGCAGTTTGCAGGCCACTAGCACAGATACGCAGTATTTT. Its protein is CASSLQATSTDTQYF.

This chain links TRBV13 with TRBJ2-7, with 12 bases identical to TRBD2. This CDR3 comprises 17 residues. The trim removed 5 bases at V and 2 bases at J, leaving 10 bases unmatched. Germline loops: CDR1 PRHDT, CDR2 FYEKMQ (reference sequence). Here the CDR3 DNA reads TGTGCCAGCAGCGCCAGACTAGCGGGGGACCACCCCTACGAGCAGTACTTC. Residues: CASSARLAGDHPYEQYF.

The sample holds a few counts of this clone. The junction and the germline gene differ at one end; a read error may be behind it. CDR3 in amino acids: CASSQGASGLDF. The CDR3 DNA sequence: TGTGCCAGCAGCCAGGGGGCGTCAGGGCTGGACTTC. The rearrangement links TRBV7-9 to TRBJ2-7, with TRBD1 matching 8 bases. CDR1 and CDR2 from the germline V gene are SEHNR and FQNEAQ (reference sequence). This CDR3 has 12 residues.

The chain recombines TRBV7-9 with TRBJ1-5; the D gene is possibly TRBD1 (5 bases). This CDR3 region has 15 residues. V dropped 6 bases and J dropped 3 bases, with 15 bases sitting between them. Germline CDR1 reads SEHNR; CDR2 reads FQNEAQ (reference sequence). CDR3 nucleotides: TGTGCCAGCAGAAGGGGAAGAGCTTACAATCAGCCCCAGCATTTT. Protein sequence: CASRRGRAYNQPQHF.

CDR3 sequence: CATSRGALSYEQYF. CDR3 nucleotides: TGTGCCACCAGCAGAGGGGCGCTCTCCTACGAGCAGTACTTC. This rearrangement joins TRBV15 to TRBJ2-7; D ambiguous. Germline V gene sequence: CDR1 LNHNV, CDR2 YYDKDF (reference sequence). CDR3 length equals 14 residues. Trimming left V 1 base short and J 0 bases short, with 7 bases between.

CDR3 nucleotides: TGTGCCAGCAGCTGGGGGACAGCCGAGCAGTACTTC. As protein: CASSWGTAEQYF. The chain carries TRBV5-4 and TRBJ2-7, with 7 bases identical to TRBD1. V was clipped by 3 bases and J by 6 bases; unmatched bases: 3. This CDR3 has 12 amino acids. Germline loops: CDR1 SGHNT, CDR2 YYREEE (reference sequence).

This clone came up once. The chain links TRBV18 to TRBJ1-6; 9 nucleotides align to TRBD1. The CDR3 runs to 17 residues. With 3 bases clipped from V and 7 bases from J, the junction kept 10 bases outside the gene matches. Germline assignment: CDR1 KGHSH and CDR2 LQKENI. In nucleotides, the CDR3 is TGTGCCAGCTCACCCCGTCGAGGGACAGGGAACAATTCACCCCTCCACTTT. This codes for CASSPRRGTGNNSPLHF.

The sample holds a few counts of this clone. V and J are TRBV19 and TRBJ2-7; D gene ambiguous. Germline V lookup: CDR1 LNHDA, CDR2 SQIVND (reference sequence). V was cut by 8 bases and J by 7 bases, with 24 bases left in between. This CDR3 has 15 residues. The CDR3 DNA reads as TGTGCCAGTCGTCCCGCCGGGTCGAAAGGATGGGAGCAGTACTTC. Translation: CASRPAGSKGWEQYF.

The rearrangement links TRBV18 to TRBJ2-3; D gene uncertain. The germline gives CDR1 KGHSH, CDR2 LQKENI. The CDR3 totals 15 residues. The germline V and J ends were trimmed by 0 bases and 2 bases, with 9 bases remaining between them. CDR3 in amino acids: CASSPPFVSTDTQYF. CDR3 coding DNA: TGTGCCAGCTCACCACCGTTCGTATCCACAGATACGCAGTATTTT.

This chain links TRBV6-5 with TRBJ2-1, with 10 positions matching TRBD1. V lost 4 bases and J lost 9; bases outside the gene matches: 6. Germline V lookup: CDR1 MNHEY, CDR2 SVGAGI. This CDR3 contains 14 residues. The CDR3 DNA sequence: TGTGCCAGCAGTTTAGGGACAGGGGTTGGTGAGCAGTTCTTC. The encoded protein is CASSLGTGVGEQFF.

This chain links TRBV18 with TRBJ1-5; 12 nucleotides align to TRBD1. CDR3 length: 16 amino acids. V shed 3 bases and J 7 bases; nucleotides not matched to a gene: 7. CDR1 KGHSH and CDR2 LQKENI come from the germline V gene. This chain's CDR3 is CASSPDPGQGAQPQHF. In DNA, the CDR3 is TGTGCCAGCTCACCCGATCCGGGACAGGGGGCCCAGCCCCAGCATTTT. The complete variable domain, with remaining parts taken from reference TRBV18 and TRBJ1-5, reads NAGVMQNPRHLVRRRGQEARLRCSPMKGHSHVYWYRQLPEEGLKFMVYLQKENIIDESGMPKERFSAEFPKEGPSILRIQQVVRGDSAAYFCASSPDPGQGAQPQHFGDGTRLSIL.

The chain has TRBV9 and TRBJ2-3; D not certain. CDR3 length equals 15 residues. Between the trimmed V and J ends, which lost 0 bases and 6 bases, there was a span of 14 bases. Germline V gene lookup returns CDR1 SGDLS and CDR2 YYNGEE. Here the CDR3 DNA reads TGTGCCAGCAGCGTAGCGAGCAAAATATACGATACGCAGTATTTT. Protein sequence: CASSVASKIYDTQYF.

The rearrangement joins TRBV2 to TRBJ2-7; TRBD1 is a possible D gene (6 bases). V lost 4 bases, J lost 0 bases, and 10 bases lay in between. This CDR3 has 14 amino acids. Looked up from germline, CDR1 is SNHLY and CDR2 is FYNNEI. CDR3 DNA sequence: TGTGCCAGCAGTGGACAGGTTATCTCCTACGAGCAGTACTTC. It yields the protein CASSGQVISYEQYF.

The rearrangement joins TRBV7-8 to TRBJ2-3, with 9 positions matching TRBD2. Losses at the gene ends were 0 bases for V and 2 bases for J; bases not matched to a gene: 9. Germline CDR1 is SGHVS and CDR2 is FQNEAQ. This CDR3 has 18 amino acids. CDR3 region: CASSLARWRGGTTDTQYF. CDR3 coding DNA: TGTGCCAGCAGCTTAGCCAGGTGGCGGGGGGGTACCACAGATACGCAGTATTTT.

The chain recombines TRBV6-5 with TRBJ1-1, with TRBD1 matching over 7 bases. Germline assignment: CDR1 MNHEY and CDR2 SVGAGI. The CDR3 loop spans 15 amino acids. Unmatched junction bases numbered 9, after V lost 7 bases and J lost 1 base. For the CDR3, the DNA is TGTGCCAGCAACCTTCGACGGACAGGGAACACTGAAGCTTTCTTT. The encoded protein is CASNLRRTGNTEAFF.

This clone was detected only once. The chain couples TRBV29-1 to TRBJ2-3, with TRBD1 as a possible D gene (6 bases). Deletions cut 8 bases from V and 2 bases from J, with 23 bases between. This CDR3 comprises 16 residues. From germline, CDR1 is SQVTM and CDR2 ANQGSEA. DNA for the CDR3: TGCAGCTTAGGTCCCCCAGGGACAACCGACACAGATACGCAGTATTTT. It specifies CSLGPPGTTDTDTQYF.

The chain uses TRBV29-1 and TRBJ1-1; D is uncertain. This CDR3 has 14 residues. V was clipped by 4 bases and J by 7 bases, with 19 bases between them. The germline V gene encodes CDR1 SQVTM and CDR2 ANQGSEA. CDR3 sequence reads: CSVAQGRSNSEAFF. The DNA of the CDR3 is TGCAGCGTTGCCCAAGGGAGATCGAATAGTGAAGCTTTCTTT.

The table lists this clone with a few counts. The rearrangement links TRBV6-6 to TRBJ1-5, with 7 positions matching TRBD1. The V segment lost 5 bases and the J segment 5 bases; nucleotides outside the gene matches: 6. The CDR3 loop spans 14 amino acids. Germline V gene sequence: CDR1 MNHNY, CDR2 SVGAGI (reference sequence). DNA of the CDR3: TGTGCCAGCAGTCACCGACAGGGCGATCAGCCCCAGCATTTT. Translating it yields CASSHRQGDQPQHF.

In its sample, this clone was seen a few times. Within the sample, other DNA sequences also encode this same CDR3. The genes are TRBV19 and TRBJ2-1; D is perhaps TRBD1 (5 bases). Trimming shortened V by 2 bases and J by 7 bases, and 9 bases separated the two germline ends. The CDR3 has 13 amino acids. The germline V gene encodes CDR1 LNHDA and CDR2 SQIVND (reference sequence). CDR3 nucleotide sequence: TGTGCCAGTAGTATACAGGGAAAGAATGAGCAGTTCTTC. Residues: CASSIQGKNEQFF.

The chain uses TRBV28 and TRBJ1-2, with D perhaps TRBD1 (6 bases). Germline values: CDR1 MDHEN, CDR2 SYDVKM. CDR3 length: 16 amino acids. V dropped 6 bases and J dropped 0 bases, with 17 bases sitting between them. CDR3 in DNA: TGTGCCAGCAGGGCAGGGGAGGGGCGACCTAACTATGGCTACACCTTC. Encoded protein: CASRAGEGRPNYGYTF.

The rearrangement uses TRBV2 and TRBJ1-5; possible D gene TRBD1, 6 bases. Trimming pared 5 bases from V and 1 base from J, leaving 15 bases between. The CDR3 runs 16 residues. Per the germline V gene, CDR1 is SNHLY and CDR2 is FYNNEI. The DNA for the CDR3 is TGTGCCAGCAGTCCTACACAGGGCATAAGCAATCAGCCCCAGCATTTT. Protein: CASSPTQGISNQPQHF.

The rearrangement links TRBV3-1 (or the pseudogene TRBV3-2) to TRBJ2-6, with D perhaps matching TRBD2 (7 bases). The ends were cut back, 2 bases at V and 2 bases at J, with 19 bases in the middle. Per germline, CDR1 LGHDT and CDR2 YNNKEL (reference sequence). The CDR3 contains 19 residues. The CDR3 DNA reads as TGTGCCAGCAGCCAACAGGGGAGGGGTTTTTTAGCTGGGGCCAACGTCCTGACTTTC. It is translated as CASSQQGRGFLAGANVLTF.

The chain couples TRBV29-1 to TRBJ1-2; 7 bases line up with TRBD1. The V and J ends lost 4 bases and 5 bases, in that order; junction bases with no gene match: 7. The CDR3 has 13 amino acids. Germline lookup yields CDR1 SQVTM and CDR2 ANQGSEA. The CDR3 sequence: CSVVRDRAYGYTF. CDR3 bases: TGCAGCGTTGTCCGTGACAGGGCTTATGGCTACACCTTC.

Here the CDR3 reads CASKSGGSYEQYF. The CDR3 DNA sequence: TGTGCCAGTAAGAGCGGGGGCTCCTACGAGCAGTACTTC. The chain recombines TRBV27 with TRBJ2-7; 8 positions match TRBD2. Trimming took 9 bases from V and 0 from J; bases not matched to a gene: 4. Germline V gene lookup returns CDR1 MNHEY and CDR2 SMNVEV (reference sequence). The length of the CDR3 is 13 residues.

The chain couples TRBV19 to TRBJ2-1; D unclear. The CDR3 is 13 residues long. V lost 3 bases and J lost 9, with 12 bases in between. CDR1 is LNHDA and CDR2 is SQIVND in the germline V gene (reference sequence). In DNA form, the CDR3 reads TGTGCCAGTAGTATCGCGGCAACTTTTGAGCAGTTCTTC. Residues: CASSIAATFEQFF. The full variable domain, its missing parts supplied by reference TRBV19 and TRBJ2-1, is DGGITQSPKYLFRKEGQNVTLSCEQNLNHDAMYWYRQDPGQGLRLIYYSQIVNDFQKGDIAEGYSVSREKKESFPLTVTSAQKNPTAFYLCASSIAATFEQFFGPGTRLTVL.